This TCR beta chain originates from a study of cytomegalovirus exposure and HLA in healthy donors. Points from the study as a whole: Across donors, presence/absence analyses took sequencing depth to be roughly uniform. Among donors in an Asian-associated ancestry cluster, a later analysis reportedly found fewer N-insertions than the roughly 670-donor mean. Usually a TCR sequence was rare, but some public TCRs were found in many donors. Productive status was seen about 87% or about 30% of the time for most TCR beta V segments in an earlier analysis.

This clone appeared a few times. Its target is unknown. This CDR3 contains 15 residues. From germline, CDR1 is SGHRS and CDR2 YFSETQ. Trimming cost V 7 bases and J 7 bases; bases outside gene matches: 16. This PCR relied on a set of 60 Vbeta primers and 13 Jbeta primers. Libraries were prepared by immunoSEQ multiplex PCR; TCRdb keeps only in-frame clonotypes and omits some of them. Among 150,000 or so clones listed, 80% were seen once. Sequenced: PBMCs. The gene calls are TRBV5-1 and TRBJ2-7; 8 nucleotides line up with TRBD1. The receptor was derived from a woman in her forties in good health and CMV-seropositive. CDR3 protein: CASRLQGVPGYEQYF. CDR3 coding DNA: TGCGCCAGCCGACTACAGGGGGTTCCTGGGTATGAGCAGTACTTC.